Below, 14 T cell receptor beta chains from the same sample are listed, as sequenced in a study of T cell changes during pregnancy in multiple sclerosis. Some clones are missing from TCRdb's copy, which holds only in-frame ones; the method was immunoSEQ multiplex PCR. The top ten hold roughly 12% of the sample, which has approximately 11,000 clones, 84% seen once. This material consisted of CD8+ T cells from peripheral blood mononuclear cells, taken after pregnancy. These receptors were obtained from a female donor in good health, enrolled as a control in a pregnancy study.

CDR3 sequence: CASSITSGRSTDTQYF. The CDR3 nucleotides read TGTGCCAGTAGTATAACTAGCGGGAGATCCACAGATACGCAGTATTTT. This chain links TRBV19 with TRBJ2-3, with 11 positions matching TRBD2. V dropped 2 bases and J dropped 2; count of bases not matched to a gene: 3. The germline CDR1 and CDR2 sequences are LNHDA and SQIVND (reference sequence). This CDR3 is built from 16 residues.

The CDR3 DNA reads TGCACCAGCAGCCAACGCCCCAAGCGTAGGAAAGAGACCCAGTACTTC. Its protein is CTSSQRPKRRKETQYF. The rearrangement uses TRBV1 and TRBJ2-5; no check of the table's D call, TRBD2, against the DNA was made. TRBV1 is given as a pseudogene. The CDR3 is made up of 16 amino acids.

J is TRBJ2-5 and V is TRBV6-1; D might be TRBD2 (5 bases). Trimming pared 2 bases from V and 1 base from J, leaving 14 bases between. This CDR3 spans 16 amino acids. The germline CDR1 and CDR2 sequences are MNHNS and SASEGT. DNA for the CDR3: TGTGCCAGCAGTGAATTTCGACTAACCCTCCAAGAGACCCAGTACTTC. The encoded protein is CASSEFRLTLQETQYF.

This chain uses TRBV13 with TRBJ2-7; tentative D call: TRBD2 (5 bases). This CDR3 contains 11 residues. The V end was cut by 5 bases, the J end by 3 bases, with 5 bases between. Germline values: CDR1 PRHDT, CDR2 FYEKMQ (reference sequence). CDR3 sequence: CASSDYYEQYF. The CDR3 DNA follows: TGTGCCAGCAGCGACTACTACGAGCAGTACTTC.

This clone was seen a handful of times. V and J are TRBV2 and TRBJ1-1, with D hard to call. The CDR3 is 17 amino acids. Between the trimmed V and J ends, which lost 3 bases and 0 bases, there was a span of 17 bases. Per the germline V gene, CDR1 is SNHLY and CDR2 is FYNNEI. The CDR3 spells CASSDWGETNLNTEAFF. The CDR3 DNA follows: TGTGCCAGCAGTGATTGGGGAGAAACTAACTTGAACACTGAAGCTTTCTTT.

The chain uses TRBV15 and TRBJ1-5; TRBD1 aligns across 8 bases. The CDR3 loop spans 14 amino acids. Unmatched junction bases numbered 14, after V lost 8 bases and J lost 11 bases. Germline V CDR1 and CDR2: LNHNV, YYDKDF (reference sequence). The DNA for the CDR3 is TGTGCCACCGGGACAGGACGAGGATTTGTGGCCCAGCATTTT. The encoded protein is CATGTGRGFVAQHF.

The J gene is TRBJ2-7, the V gene TRBV15; 8 bases agree with TRBD1. Germline V gives CDR1 LNHNV, CDR2 YYDKDF (reference sequence). The CDR3 loop spans 15 amino acids. V lost 0 bases to trimming and J lost 0 bases; unmatched junction nucleotides: 1. For the CDR3, the DNA is TGTGCCACCAGCAGAGATACAGGGGGCTCCTACGAGCAGTACTTC. Translated: CATSRDTGGSYEQYF.

The chain is built from TRBV10-3 and TRBJ2-7, with D tentatively TRBD2 (6 bases). The CDR3 contains 13 residues. Looked up from germline, CDR1 is ENHRY and CDR2 is SYGVKD. Trimming pared 4 bases from V and 4 bases from J, leaving 11 bases between. Here the CDR3 DNA reads TGTGCCATCAGTGGGACTATAGAATACGAGCAGTACTTC. Amino acids: CAISGTIEYEQYF.

The chain employs TRBV10-2 and TRBJ2-7; weak D call: TRBD1 (5 bases). Trimming removed 0 bases from V and 3 bases from J, with 9 bases in between. The CDR3 is 14 residues long. Germline values: CDR1 WSHSY, CDR2 SAAADI. The CDR3 here is CASSESKGLYEQYF. CDR3 DNA: TGCGCCAGCAGTGAGTCGAAGGGGCTCTACGAGCAGTACTTC.

This sequence joins TRBV1 and TRBJ2-7; TRBD2 is the table's D call, not checked against the DNA. TRBV1 is recorded as a pseudogene. The CDR3 sequence is 15 residues long. The CDR3 bases are TGCACCAGCAGCCCCCCCGGGACTAGGACCTACGAGCAGTACTTC. It codes for CTSSPPGTRTYEQYF.

By share of the sample, this clone is medium-sized. CDR3 nucleotides: TGTGCCAGCACTACGGACAGTTACTCTGGAAACACCATATATTTT. Protein product: CASTTDSYSGNTIYF. The chain couples TRBV2 to TRBJ1-3; D possibly corresponds to TRBD1 (6 bases). Germline assignment: CDR1 SNHLY and CDR2 FYNNEI. The CDR3 is made up of 15 amino acids. V was pared by 7 bases and J by 0 bases, with 13 bases between. Based on the CDR3 plus reference TRBV2 and TRBJ1-3, the full variable domain is EPEVTQTPSHQVTQMGQEVILRCVPISNHLYFYWYRQILGQKVEFLVSFYNNEISEKSEIFDDQFSVERPDGSNFTLKIRSTKLEDSAMYFCASTTDSYSGNTIYFGEGSWLTVV.

The chain employs TRBV23-1 and TRBJ2-7; D call uncertain. TRBV23-1 is known as an ORF, though its function is uncertain. Trimming took off 8 bases at V and 2 bases at J, with 10 bases between the two ends. The CDR3 length is 12 residues. The CDR3 nucleotides are TGCGCCAGCCCGCGGCTAGCCTACGAGCAGTACTTC. This translates into CASPRLAYEQYF.

This sequence joins TRBV25-1 and TRBJ1-1, with D possibly being TRBD1 (6 bases). The CDR3 is made up of 12 amino acids. Germline V CDR1 and CDR2: MGHDK, SYGVNS. Trimming took off 6 bases at V and 4 bases at J, with 9 bases between the two ends. The chain's CDR3 is CASRQGFTEAFF. The CDR3 DNA reads as TGTGCCAGCAGGCAGGGGTTCACTGAAGCTTTCTTT.

This chain joins TRBV4-2 and TRBJ2-6, with D maybe TRBD1 (6 bases). V lost 0 bases and J 1 base, leaving 16 bases between the germline ends. The length of the CDR3 is 19 residues. CDR1 and CDR2 (germline): LGHNA, YNFKEQ. The CDR3 bases are TGTGCCAGCAGCCAAGATCTGGGGTCAGGGGCGTCTGGGGCCAACGTCCTGACTTTC. Protein sequence: CASSQDLGSGASGANVLTF.